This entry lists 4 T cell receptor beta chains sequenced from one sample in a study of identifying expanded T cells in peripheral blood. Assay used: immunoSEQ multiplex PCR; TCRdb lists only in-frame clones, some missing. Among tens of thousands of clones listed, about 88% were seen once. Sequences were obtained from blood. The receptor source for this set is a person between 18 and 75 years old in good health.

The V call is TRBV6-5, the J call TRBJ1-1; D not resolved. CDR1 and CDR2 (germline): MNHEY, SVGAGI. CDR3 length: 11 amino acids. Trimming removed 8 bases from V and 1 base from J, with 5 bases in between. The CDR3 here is CASQWNTEAFF. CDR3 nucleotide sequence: TGTGCCAGCCAGTGGAACACTGAAGCTTTCTTT.

The chain's CDR3 is CATWEGGNYGYTF. The CDR3, as DNA: TGTGCCACATGGGAGGGGGGTAACTATGGCTACACCTTC. The rearrangement joins TRBV10-3 to TRBJ1-2; D perhaps matches TRBD1 (6 bases). V was shortened by 10 bases and J by 1 base, with 13 bases between the two germline ends. In germline, CDR1 is ENHRY, CDR2 SYGVKD. CDR3 size: 13 residues.

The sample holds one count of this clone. The CDR3 nucleotides read TGTGCCAGCAGTGAAGCAGTAGCCGGAGGAGGTGAGACCCAGTACTTC. Translating gives CASSEAVAGGGETQYF. The chain employs TRBV2 and TRBJ2-5; D possibly corresponds to TRBD2 (5 bases). The germline gives CDR1 SNHLY, CDR2 FYNNEI. V was trimmed by 0 bases and J by 5 bases, leaving 16 bases between them. The length of the CDR3 is 16 residues.

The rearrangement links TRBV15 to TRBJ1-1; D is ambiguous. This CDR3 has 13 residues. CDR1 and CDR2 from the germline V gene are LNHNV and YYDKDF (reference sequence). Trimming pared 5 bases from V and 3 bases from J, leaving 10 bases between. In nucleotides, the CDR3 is TGTGCCACCAGCCGATTCCGGGACACTGAAGCTTTCTTT. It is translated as CATSRFRDTEAFF.